Below are 14 T cell receptor beta chains sequenced from a single sample in a study of T-cell memory formation after mild COVID-19. Via MiXCR, TCRdb re-called the 5' RACE reads, giving one row per CDR3 protein. The sample records approximately 260,000 distinct CDR3 sequences, approximately 15% being singletons. The sequencing input was PBMCs or a T cell subset sorted from them (not recorded which). All receptors derive from a man aged 18 to 30 who had mild COVID-19 (a few samples of this study predate the infection). Cell type and time point are not known.

The J gene is TRBJ1-5, the V gene TRBV10-3, with a possible D match to TRBD1 (5 bases). Germline CDR1 and CDR2: ENHRY and SYGVKD. The CDR3 extends over 14 amino acids. The germline V and J ends were trimmed by 2 bases and 3 bases, with 8 bases remaining between them. The CDR3 DNA reads as TGTGCCATCAGTGAGGGGGGTCCCAATCAGCCCCAGCATTTT. This codes for CAISEGGPNQPQHF.

This chain joins TRBV20-1 and TRBJ2-7; perhaps TRBD1 as D (6 bases). The ends were cut back, 6 bases at V and 5 bases at J, with 11 bases in the middle. The CDR3 extends over 11 amino acids. Germline assignment: CDR1 DFQATT and CDR2 SNEGSKA (reference sequence). The CDR3 spells CSAYDRNEQYF. In DNA form, the CDR3 reads TGCAGTGCCTACGACAGGAACGAGCAGTACTTC.

The gene calls are TRBV6-2 or TRBV6-3 and TRBJ1-2; D remains ambiguous. With 6 bases removed from V and 9 bases from J, the gap between germline ends came to 23 bases. The CDR3 extends over 15 amino acids. The germline V gene encodes CDR1 MNHEY and CDR2 SVGEGT. CDR3 protein: CASRTDSGPLHCYTF. CDR3 bases: TGTGCCAGCAGGACGGATTCCGGGCCCCTCCATTGCTACACCTTC.

This clonotype was counted at least ten times. V usage is TRBV20-1 and J usage is TRBJ2-1, with D possibly TRBD2 on 6 matching bases. The germline V gene has CDR1 DFQATT and CDR2 SNEGSKA (reference sequence). CDR3 size: 12 residues. V dropped 3 bases and J dropped 6 bases, with 9 bases sitting between them. DNA for the CDR3: TGCAGTGCTAGTAGGGACTCCAATGAGCAGTTCTTC. Protein sequence: CSASRDSNEQFF.

V and J are TRBV6-5 and TRBJ2-5; D not resolved. V was cut by 7 bases and J by 0 bases, with 9 bases left in between. CDR3 length: 13 amino acids. The germline gives CDR1 MNHEY, CDR2 SVGAGI. DNA of the CDR3: TGTGCCAGCACCCCGAGACACCAAGAGACCCAGTACTTC. Its translation: CASTPRHQETQYF.

The sample holds a few counts of this clonotype. V and J are TRBV5-1 and TRBJ2-1; 10 bases map to TRBD2. With V trimmed by 2 bases and J by 5 bases, 4 bases remained unmatched. The CDR3 sequence is 15 residues long. Germline V gene lookup returns CDR1 SGHRS and CDR2 YFSETQ. The CDR3 loop reads CASSFGLADNNEQFF. The CDR3 DNA sequence: TGCGCCAGCAGCTTCGGACTAGCGGACAACAATGAGCAGTTCTTC.

CDR3 in amino acids: CASSHGGLQYF. Here the CDR3 DNA reads TGTGCCAGCAGTCACGGGGGGCTTCAGTACTTC. V gene TRBV6-2 or TRBV6-3 combines with J gene TRBJ2-4, with D maybe TRBD2 (7 bases). This CDR3 contains 11 residues. The V gene lost 5 bases and the J gene lost 11 bases, with 10 bases spanning the gap. Germline loops: CDR1 MNHEY, CDR2 SVGEGT.

A few counts support this clonotype. The V gene is TRBV19, the J gene TRBJ2-5; D remains unclear. This CDR3 contains 14 residues. Germline CDR1 is LNHDA and CDR2 is SQIVND (reference sequence). V lost 5 bases, J lost 1 base, and 11 bases lay in between. The CDR3 nucleotides are TGTGCCAGTAGTGCGCTTGAGGCCCAAGAGACCCAGTACTTC. Protein product: CASSALEAQETQYF.

V usage is TRBV12-3 or TRBV12-4 and J usage is TRBJ2-2; no firm D call. The V and J ends lost 6 bases and 9 bases respectively, with 8 bases between them. The CDR3 totals 11 residues. The CDR3 sequence is CASSVSRELFF. For the CDR3, the DNA is TGTGCCAGCAGCGTAAGCCGGGAGCTGTTTTTT.

This clonotype has more than one count but fewer than ten. The chain combines TRBV7-2 with TRBJ1-4; D possibly corresponds to TRBD1 (6 bases). The CDR3 has 17 amino acids. Deletions cut 6 bases from V and 3 bases from J, with 20 bases between. Germline CDR1 reads SGHTA; CDR2 reads FQGNSA. The CDR3 reads CASSPHGGAIANEKLFF. The CDR3 DNA is TGTGCCAGCAGTCCCCACGGGGGGGCAATCGCTAATGAAAAACTGTTTTTT.

The table lists this clonotype with a few counts. This chain uses TRBV30 with TRBJ1-3, with D tentatively TRBD1 (5 bases). The length of the CDR3 is 14 residues. The V and J ends lost 4 bases and 0 bases respectively, with 10 bases between them. The V gene's germline CDR1 is GTSNPN and CDR2 SVGIG (reference sequence). The CDR3 DNA is TGTGCCTGGACGGTAGGGGTCTCTGGAAACACCATATATTTT. As protein: CAWTVGVSGNTIYF. The complete variable domain, with remaining parts taken from reference TRBV30 and TRBJ1-3, reads SQTIHQWPATLVQPVGSPLSLECTVEGTSNPNLYWYRQAAGRGLQLLFYSVGIGQISSEVPQNLSASRPQDRQFILSSKKLLLSDSGFYLCAWTVGVSGNTIYFGEGSWLTVV.

This clonotype has a handful of counts. V gene TRBV21-1 combines with J gene TRBJ1-5. TRBV21-1 has pseudogene status. This CDR3 has 16 residues. Here the CDR3 DNA reads TGTGCCAGCAGCAAAGTGGCAGGTTTTTCTTGTCAGCCCCAGCATTTT. Its translation is CASSKVAGFSCQPQHF.

The chain is built from TRBV4-1 and TRBJ2-1; D not resolved. Germline CDR1 reads MGHRA; CDR2 reads YSYEKL. The V end lost 0 bases, the J end lost 2 bases, and 5 bases lay between the germline ends. This CDR3 has 14 residues. CDR3 DNA: TGCGCCAGCAGCCAAGATCTGGCCTACAATGAGCAGTTCTTC. Translated: CASSQDLAYNEQFF.

V is TRBV5-1 and J is TRBJ2-1; 12 nucleotides align to TRBD1. Germline trimming cut 3 bases from V and 8 bases from J; bases unmatched to any gene: 6. Germline V gives CDR1 SGHRS, CDR2 YFSETQ. This CDR3 spans 15 amino acids. The CDR3 is CASSWTGTGGDEQFF. CDR3 coding DNA: TGCGCCAGCAGCTGGACCGGGACAGGGGGCGATGAGCAGTTCTTC.